Listed here is a single TCR beta chain. Its specificity is unknown. Generated by immunoSEQ multiplex PCR, the TCRdb table keeps only in-frame clones and is missing some. The sample shows around 100,000 clones, about nine tenths of them seen only once. These data originate in a study of T cell responses to AZD1222 COVID-19 vaccine. In the study overall: Second-dose recipients at about 4 or about 12 weeks were treated as one pooled group.

Study-wide results and limits: Increased Spike-specific TCR breadth and depth were observed after two AZD1222 doses. Donor demographics were predominantly white British with a female majority; clonal diversity may be underestimated. Among spike-specific TCRs, nearly half reportedly target unmutated variant regions.

The clonotype was recovered from an adult in good health. This material consisted of peripheral blood, taken on day 0 of AZD1222 vaccination.

The CDR3 DNA sequence: TGTGCCTGGCAGGGAAGTCGTTCCGAGCAGTACTTC. Translated, it gives CAWQGSRSEQYF. The chain employs TRBV30 and TRBJ2-7; D is perhaps TRBD1 (5 bases). This CDR3 has 12 amino acids. V gave up 5 bases and J gave up 6 bases, with 14 bases separating them. Germline lookup yields CDR1 GTSNPN and CDR2 SVGIG (reference sequence). Full variable domain (outside the CDR3, taken from reference TRBV30 and TRBJ2-7): SQTIHQWPATLVQPVGSPLSLECTVEGTSNPNLYWYRQAAGRGLQLLFYSVGIGQISSEVPQNLSASRPQDRQFILSSKKLLLSDSGFYLCAWQGSRSEQYFGPGTRLTVT.